These 14 T cell receptor beta chains were all obtained from the same sample, sequenced in a study of blood T cell repertoires in COVID-19. TCRdb keeps only in-frame clones here, not all; method: immunoSEQ multiplex PCR. This repertoire shows about 220,000 clones, 65% to 85% found once; its top ten account for 3% to 4%. Sequenced input: PBMCs or T cells enriched from blood (not recorded which). All receptors derive from a woman aged 60-70 years who had recovered from COVID-19.

The chain couples TRBV6-1 to TRBJ1-2; D gene ambiguous. Germline CDR1 MNHNS, CDR2 SASEGT. Trimming removed 1 base at V and 5 bases at J, with 8 bases between. The CDR3 has 13 residues. The CDR3 region is CASSEDRRYGYTF. The CDR3 DNA reads as TGTGCCAGCAGTGAAGATAGGAGATATGGCTACACCTTC.

The chain has TRBV6-5 and TRBJ2-7; D might be TRBD1 (5 bases). V lost 0 bases to trimming and J lost 0 bases, with 12 bases between them. Germline lookup yields CDR1 MNHEY and CDR2 SVGAGI. The CDR3 runs to 16 residues. The CDR3 is CASSYSIGHVSYEQYF. The CDR3 DNA sequence: TGTGCCAGCAGTTACTCGATTGGACACGTCTCCTACGAGCAGTACTTC.

Concerning this clone: At one boundary the junction diverges from the germline segment, which might be a read error. J is TRBJ2-3 and V is TRBV7-2; D is perhaps TRBD2 (6 bases). Germline assignment: CDR1 SGHTA and CDR2 FQGNSA. This CDR3 contains 16 residues. For the CDR3, the DNA is TGTGCCAGCAGGTTAGCTGGGGGGACGAACACAGATACGCAGTATTTT. Protein product: CASRLAGGTNTDTQYF.

The V call is TRBV5-5, the J call TRBJ2-7, with D perhaps matching TRBD1 (6 bases). The V gene lost 0 bases and the J gene lost 6 bases, with 13 bases spanning the gap. Germline CDR1 reads SGHKS; CDR2 reads YYEKEE (reference sequence). The CDR3 covers 14 residues. CDR3 loop: CASSLGQGSGEQYF. In nucleotides, the CDR3 is TGTGCCAGCAGCTTGGGGCAGGGGTCGGGCGAGCAGTACTTC.

The V and J genes are TRBV6-6 and TRBJ1-2; D uncertain. The CDR3 has 17 amino acids. From germline, CDR1 is MNHNY and CDR2 SVGAGI (reference sequence). V was trimmed by 5 bases and J by 4 bases, leaving 23 bases between them. CDR3 loop: CASSRTLSPVRGYGYTF. Here the CDR3 DNA reads TGTGCCAGCAGTCGTACCCTATCACCGGTTCGGGGCTATGGCTACACCTTC.

The chain recombines TRBV5-1 with TRBJ1-1; TRBD1 matches 12 bases. Germline-derived CDR1 and CDR2 are SGHRS and YFSETQ. The CDR3 is 17 residues long. The ends lost 4 bases at V and 2 bases at J; junction bases unmatched: 9. The CDR3 DNA sequence: TGCGCCAGCAGCCGCAAAGGGACAGGGGGCCGAAACACTGAAGCTTTCTTT. This translates into CASSRKGTGGRNTEAFF. Together with reference TRBV5-1 and TRBJ1-1, the CDR3 gives the full variable domain: KAGVTQTPRYLIKTRGQQVTLSCSPISGHRSVSWYQQTPGQGLQFLFEYFSETQRNKGNFPGRFSGRQFSNSRSEMNVSTLELGDSALYLCASSRKGTGGRNTEAFFGQGTRLTVV.

This sequence joins TRBV4-3 and TRBJ1-5, with unresolved D. V lost 0 bases and J lost 4, with 13 bases in between. Looked up from germline, CDR1 is LGHNA and CDR2 is YSLEER. This CDR3 has 16 amino acids. CDR3 loop: CASSQDLAAQNQPQHF. CDR3 nucleotides: TGCGCCAGCAGCCAAGATCTAGCGGCGCAAAATCAGCCCCAGCATTTT.

The chain uses TRBV12-3 or TRBV12-4 and TRBJ1-2; tentatively, D is TRBD1 (5 bases). V lost 5 bases to trimming and J lost 2 bases, with 9 bases between them. The CDR3 extends over 13 amino acids. The CDR3 spells CASSPGINYGYTF. The CDR3 coding sequence is TGTGCCAGCAGTCCAGGGATCAACTATGGCTACACCTTC.

This sequence joins TRBV28 and TRBJ2-5; D is unclear. The V end was cut by 4 bases, the J end by 2 bases, with 5 bases between. The germline gives CDR1 MDHEN, CDR2 SYDVKM. The CDR3 extends over 12 amino acids. The CDR3 DNA is TGTGCCAGCAGTTACTATCAAGAGACCCAGTACTTC. Encoded protein: CASSYYQETQYF.

This chain joins TRBV2 and TRBJ2-7; the D gene is possibly TRBD2 (5 bases). The CDR3 runs to 14 residues. Looked up from germline, CDR1 is SNHLY and CDR2 is FYNNEI. V lost 8 bases to trimming and J lost 0 bases, with 14 bases between them. The CDR3 DNA sequence: TGTGCCAGCTTTCAGACTGGGAGCTCCTACGAGCAGTACTTC. Amino acids: CASFQTGSSYEQYF.

On this clone itself: The sample carries other DNA sequences with the same CDR3. This rearrangement joins TRBV6-5 to TRBJ2-7; a weak D match, TRBD2 (5 bases). Germline V lookup: CDR1 MNHEY, CDR2 SVGAGI. The V end was cut by 6 bases, the J end by 3 bases, with 15 bases between. The CDR3 is made up of 14 amino acids. The CDR3 sequence: CASRTSSGYYEQYF. The CDR3, as DNA: TGTGCCAGCAGGACCTCCTCGGGGTACTACGAGCAGTACTTC.

This clone was seen only a few times. CDR3 sequence reads: CASSLDDGEGNQPQHF. DNA for the CDR3: TGTGCCAGCAGCTTAGATGACGGGGAAGGCAATCAGCCCCAGCATTTT. The rearrangement uses TRBV7-2 and TRBJ1-5; D gene unclear. The germline V gene has CDR1 SGHTA and CDR2 FQGNSA. The V gene lost 1 base and the J gene lost 2 bases, with 12 bases spanning the gap. The CDR3 sequence is 16 residues long.

Note on this clone: An end of the junction does not agree with germline; a read error may underlie this. This sequence joins TRBV27 and TRBJ1-2, with a tentative D call TRBD1 (6 bases). This CDR3 contains 15 residues. Germline V lookup: CDR1 MNHEY, CDR2 SMNVEV (reference sequence). The CDR3 DNA reads TGTGCCAGCCGTTTCAACCGGGACACCTTACTCGGCTACACCTTC. Its protein is CASRFNRDTLLGYTF.

Written as DNA, the CDR3 is TGCAGTGCTAGTAACCAGGGGGCGCGGGGCTACACCTTC. Translation gives CSASNQGARGYTF. The rearrangement uses TRBV20-1 and TRBJ1-2, with 8 bases identical to TRBD1. Per germline, CDR1 DFQATT and CDR2 SNEGSKA (reference sequence). V was clipped by 3 bases and J by 8 bases; unmatched bases: 8. CDR3 length equals 13 residues.